The source of this T cell receptor (beta chain) is a study of blood T cell repertoires in COVID-19. On the study more broadly: Whether acute or convalescent, the COVID-19 samples came from the United States, Italy and Spain.

Authors' methods: Reference gene primers were amplified, and this amplification served to estimate nucleated cell counts. Assay: immunoSEQ multiplex PCR; the TCRdb copy retains only in-frame clones and omits some. That table supplies the V and J calls and clone size; D and trimming were determined from the DNA. This sample yields roughly 45,000 clones, of which roughly 88% are seen a single time; 6.5% to 9% belongs to the top ten. The CDR3 runs 14 residues. The J segment lost 1 base and the V segment lost 6 bases, leaving 3 bases of the junction unmatched. CDR1 is SEHNR and CDR2 is FQNEAQ in the germline V gene (reference sequence).

The chain links TRBV7-9 to TRBJ2-1; TRBD1 matches at 7 bases. The sequenced sample consisted of peripheral blood. The sequence was collected from a man in his 60s with active COVID-19. CDR3 loop: CASRLTGSYNEQFF. CDR3 DNA sequence: TGTGCCAGCAGGCTGACAGGGTCCTACAATGAGCAGTTCTTC.